These 28 T cell receptor beta chains came from one sample sequenced in a study of blood T cell repertoires in COVID-19. Only in-frame clones appear in the TCRdb table, and some are missing; sequencing was by immunoSEQ multiplex PCR. In the table there are under 400,000 clones, 65% to 90% of which are singletons. The sequenced material came from PBMCs or T cells enriched from blood (not recorded which). All receptors derive from a woman in her thirties or forties with acute COVID-19.

The gene calls are TRBV5-4 and TRBJ2-3; 12 bases line up with TRBD2. With V trimmed by 4 bases and J by 2 bases, 5 bases remained unmatched. Germline V gene data show CDR1 as SGHNT and CDR2 as YYREEE (reference sequence). The CDR3 totals 16 residues. CDR3 in amino acids: CASSGGTSGSTDTQYF. CDR3 coding DNA: TGTGCCAGCAGCGGGGGGACTAGCGGGTCCACAGATACGCAGTATTTT.

The chain joins TRBV6-6 to TRBJ2-3, with D possibly matching TRBD1 (5 bases). Between the trimmed V and J ends, which lost 6 bases and 4 bases, there was a span of 20 bases. Germline V CDR1 and CDR2: MNHNY, SVGAGI (reference sequence). The CDR3 is made up of 16 amino acids. The CDR3 nucleotides are TGTGCCAGCAGAACAGATAGGGGTCTGAATTCAGATACGCAGTATTTT. Translated, it gives CASRTDRGLNSDTQYF.

The chain links TRBV19 to TRBJ1-6, with a weak D call TRBD1 (6 bases). V lost 5 bases and J 2 bases, leaving 25 bases between the germline ends. The germline V gene encodes CDR1 LNHDA and CDR2 SQIVND (reference sequence). The CDR3 has 20 amino acids. CDR3 sequence (DNA): TGTGCCAGTAGTCCCACGGGGGGACGCCCTAGGGGGACCTATAATTCACCCCTCCACTTT. This gives the protein CASSPTGGRPRGTYNSPLHF. Full variable domain (remainder filled in from reference TRBV19 and TRBJ1-6): DGGITQSPKYLFRKEGQNVTLSCEQNLNHDAMYWYRQDPGQGLRLIYYSQIVNDFQKGDIAEGYSVSREKKESFPLTVTSAQKNPTAFYLCASSPTGGRPRGTYNSPLHFGNGTRLTVT.

The V call is TRBV5-1, the J call TRBJ2-2, with D maybe TRBD2 (5 bases). Trimming pared 3 bases from V and 1 base from J, leaving 10 bases between. The CDR3 has 15 residues. Germline CDR1 SGHRS, CDR2 YFSETQ. CDR3 loop: CASSSDGMNTGELFF. CDR3 nucleotide sequence: TGCGCCAGCAGCTCCGACGGGATGAACACCGGGGAGCTGTTTTTT.

There are a few counts of this clone. V gene TRBV9 combines with J gene TRBJ2-3, with D unclear. V dropped 0 bases and J dropped 2 bases, with 7 bases sitting between them. The CDR3 contains 14 residues. Germline CDR1 is SGDLS and CDR2 is YYNGEE. CDR3 in amino acids: CASSVDPYTDTQYF. CDR3 DNA: TGTGCCAGCAGCGTAGATCCGTACACAGATACGCAGTATTTT.

This rearrangement joins TRBV7-2 to TRBJ2-2, with D perhaps matching TRBD1 (6 bases). The CDR3 runs 18 residues. Germline CDR1 and CDR2: SGHTA and FQGNSA. The V gene lost 0 bases and the J gene lost 0 bases, with 14 bases spanning the gap. CDR3 loop: CASSLALIRDTNTGELFF. CDR3 in DNA: TGTGCCAGCAGCTTAGCGCTTATAAGGGACACGAACACCGGGGAGCTGTTTTTT.

The chain combines TRBV19 with TRBJ2-7; D possibly corresponds to TRBD2 (5 bases). The CDR3 length is 13 residues. CDR1 is LNHDA and CDR2 is SQIVND in the germline V gene (reference sequence). Trimming cost V 9 bases and J 3 bases, with 15 bases left between them. CDR3 nucleotides: TGTGCCAGCATGGACTCTATGCACTACGAGCAGTACTTC. It yields the protein CASMDSMHYEQYF.

The V and J genes are TRBV3-1 (or the pseudogene TRBV3-2) and TRBJ1-3; 7 positions agree with TRBD1. CDR3 length: 16 residues. V shed 3 bases and J 0 bases; nucleotides not matched to a gene: 5. Germline values: CDR1 LGHDT, CDR2 YNNKEL (reference sequence). DNA for the CDR3: TGTGCCAGCAGCCAGGGACAGACCCTCTCTGGAAACACCATATATTTT. Translating gives CASSQGQTLSGNTIYF.

This rearrangement joins TRBV6-6 to TRBJ2-6; possibly TRBD1 for D (5 bases). The germline gives CDR1 MNHNY, CDR2 SVGAGI (reference sequence). With 0 bases removed from V and 2 bases from J, the gap between germline ends came to 5 bases. This CDR3 comprises 15 residues. Written as DNA, the CDR3 is TGTGCCAGCAGTTACTCAGGGGCTGGGGCCAACGTCCTGACTTTC. Translated: CASSYSGAGANVLTF.

J is TRBJ2-5 and V is TRBV18; D is possibly TRBD2 (5 bases). Germline V gene sequence: CDR1 KGHSH, CDR2 LQKENI. Trimming removed 6 bases at V and 7 bases at J, with 12 bases between. CDR3 length: 12 amino acids. The CDR3 sequence is CASSQDFGTQYF. In DNA form, the CDR3 reads TGTGCCAGCTCCCAGGACTTCGGGACCCAGTACTTC.

The chain has TRBV4-1 and TRBJ2-3; 9 positions agree with TRBD2. Per germline, CDR1 MGHRA and CDR2 YSYEKL. There are 18 residues in the CDR3. The ends lost 0 bases at V and 2 bases at J; junction bases unmatched: 9. CDR3 sequence: CASSQDSLGLATTDTQYF. The CDR3 nucleotides are TGCGCCAGCAGCCAAGATAGCTTAGGACTAGCGACCACAGATACGCAGTATTTT.

The chain recombines TRBV19 with TRBJ1-2, with D unresolved. V gave up 3 bases and J gave up 3 bases, with 11 bases separating them. The V gene's germline CDR1 is LNHDA and CDR2 SQIVND (reference sequence). The CDR3 has 14 amino acids. The CDR3 DNA sequence: TGTGCCAGTAGTATGGGAACCGGGGACTATGGCTACACCTTC. This codes for CASSMGTGDYGYTF.

This clone was detected a few times. V gene TRBV6-5 combines with J gene TRBJ1-5; D is undetermined. The CDR3 runs 12 residues. Germline CDR1 and CDR2: MNHEY and SVGAGI. Trimming removed 5 bases from V and 6 bases from J, with 8 bases in between. This chain's CDR3 is CASSRRGQPQHF. The DNA for the CDR3 is TGTGCCAGCAGTCGACGAGGTCAGCCCCAGCATTTT.

The J gene is TRBJ1-3, the V gene TRBV15; TRBD1 is a possible D gene (5 bases). Germline V gene lookup returns CDR1 LNHNV and CDR2 YYDKDF (reference sequence). The CDR3 is made up of 16 amino acids. V was shortened by 0 bases and J by 0 bases, with 9 bases between the two germline ends. The CDR3 nucleotides are TGTGCCACCAGCAGAGACAGGGCGATCTCTGGAAACACCATATATTTT. Encoded protein: CATSRDRAISGNTIYF. The whole variable domain, filled in from reference TRBV15 and TRBJ1-3, reads DAMVIQNPRYQVTQFGKPVTLSCSQTLNHNVMYWYQQKSSQAPKLLFHYYDKDFNNEADTPDNFQSRRPNTSFCFLDIRSPGLGDTAMYLCATSRDRAISGNTIYFGEGSWLTVV.

V is TRBV18 and J is TRBJ1-1; TRBD1 is a possible D gene (6 bases). Per germline, CDR1 KGHSH and CDR2 LQKENI. The CDR3 extends over 15 amino acids. Trimming removed 2 bases at V and 5 bases at J, with 15 bases between. The CDR3 coding sequence is TGTGCCAGCTCACCAACGAGGGGAGGGGGTACTGAAGCTTTCTTT. This sequence encodes CASSPTRGGGTEAFF.

The chain couples TRBV11-3 to TRBJ2-2; TRBD1 agrees at 10 bases. V lost 3 bases to trimming and J lost 4 bases; unmatched junction nucleotides: 2. This CDR3 is 15 amino acids long. In germline, CDR1 is SGHNT, CDR2 YENEEA. DNA of the CDR3: TGTGCCAGCAGCTTGTGGACAGGGGGCACCGGGGAGCTGTTTTTT. Protein: CASSLWTGGTGELFF.

The chain uses TRBV3-1 (or the pseudogene TRBV3-2) and TRBJ1-2; 11 nucleotides align to TRBD1. The germline gives CDR1 LGHDT, CDR2 YNNKEL (reference sequence). This CDR3 has 13 amino acids. J was trimmed by 8 bases and V by 3 bases; bases with no gene match: 2. This CDR3 is CASSQDRGRGYTF. Written as DNA, the CDR3 is TGTGCCAGCAGCCAGGACAGGGGGCGCGGCTACACCTTC.

The chain recombines TRBV27 with TRBJ1-2, with TRBD1 matching 8 bases. The junction had 8 bases not matched to a gene; V was cut back by 4 bases and J by 7 bases. Germline CDR1 and CDR2: MNHEY and SMNVEV (reference sequence). This CDR3 has 14 amino acids. CDR3 region: CASSSVSGGSGYTF. In nucleotides, the CDR3 is TGTGCCAGCAGTTCCGTTTCAGGGGGCTCTGGCTACACCTTC.

This clone occurred once. This chain connects TRBV4-1 to TRBJ2-1, with 8 bases aligning to TRBD2. In germline, CDR1 is MGHRA, CDR2 YSYEKL. The length of the CDR3 is 16 residues. Germline trimming cut 0 bases from V and 0 bases from J; bases unmatched to any gene: 1. The CDR3 nucleotides read TGCGCCAGCAGCCAAGAGGGACTAGTCTCCTACAATGAGCAGTTCTTC. It translates to CASSQEGLVSYNEQFF.

The chain recombines TRBV7-9 with TRBJ2-5, with a weak D call TRBD1 (6 bases). Germline V gene lookup returns CDR1 SEHNR and CDR2 FQNEAQ (reference sequence). This CDR3 has 14 amino acids. V was cut by 2 bases and J by 5 bases, with 12 bases left in between. The CDR3 is CASSLRTEGETQYF. In DNA form, the CDR3 reads TGTGCCAGCAGCTTAAGGACAGAAGGGGAGACCCAGTACTTC.

The chain is built from TRBV18 and TRBJ1-1; no firm D call. CDR1 and CDR2 from the germline V gene are KGHSH and LQKENI. This CDR3 is built from 16 residues. The V gene lost 1 base and the J gene lost 1 base, with 13 bases spanning the gap. CDR3 amino acids: CASSPRPDAWNTEAFF. CDR3 in DNA: TGTGCCAGCTCACCACGTCCCGATGCGTGGAACACTGAAGCTTTCTTT.

This chain joins TRBV28 and TRBJ2-1; 9 bases fit TRBD2. Germline V gene sequence: CDR1 MDHEN, CDR2 SYDVKM. The CDR3 is made up of 14 amino acids. Trimming at V came to 6 bases and at J to 10 bases, leaving 10 bases not matched to a gene. CDR3 nucleotides: TGTGCCAGCAGGGGTGGACTAGCGAATGAAGAGCAGTTCTTC. Translated: CASRGGLANEEQFF.

This chain connects TRBV27 to TRBJ1-4; the match to TRBD1 covers 9 bases. Trimming removed 2 bases from V and 7 bases from J; junction bases left unmatched: 5. The germline V gene encodes CDR1 MNHEY and CDR2 SMNVEV (reference sequence). The length of the CDR3 is 15 residues. The CDR3 sequence: CASSLHRGRSEKLFF. CDR3 coding DNA: TGTGCCAGCAGTTTACACAGGGGGCGCTCTGAAAAACTGTTTTTT.

The V call is TRBV10-3, the J call TRBJ1-2; D not resolved. The germline gives CDR1 ENHRY, CDR2 SYGVKD. The V gene lost 0 bases and the J gene lost 4 bases, with 9 bases spanning the gap. The CDR3 totals 14 residues. CDR3 amino acids: CAISESAGSYGYTF. CDR3 DNA sequence: TGTGCCATCAGTGAGTCCGCCGGGTCCTATGGCTACACCTTC.

This clone was recorded only once. The chain carries TRBV20-1 and TRBJ1-2, with a weak D call TRBD1 (6 bases). The ends were cut back, 7 bases at V and 8 bases at J, with 11 bases in the middle. This CDR3 has 10 residues. CDR1 is DFQATT, CDR2 SNEGSKA, per germline (reference sequence). DNA for the CDR3: TGCAGTGGAAGACAGGACGGCTACACCTTC. Its translation: CSGRQDGYTF.

This chain links TRBV19 with TRBJ2-5, with a tentative D call TRBD1 (5 bases). This CDR3 has 14 residues. Germline assignment: CDR1 LNHDA and CDR2 SQIVND (reference sequence). V was clipped by 3 bases and J by 4 bases, with 12 bases between them. The CDR3 DNA reads as TGTGCCAGTAGTATGCAGCAGGGCGGAGAGACCCAGTACTTC. Translated, it gives CASSMQQGGETQYF.

V is TRBV24-1 and J is TRBJ2-5; D is ambiguous. The CDR3 contains 13 residues. The germline V and J ends were trimmed by 5 bases and 1 base, with 7 bases remaining between them. The V gene's germline CDR1 is KGHDR and CDR2 SFDVKD. The CDR3 here is CATSVGSQETQYF. CDR3 in DNA: TGTGCCACCAGTGTCGGTAGCCAAGAGACCCAGTACTTC.

This chain links TRBV12-3 or TRBV12-4 with TRBJ1-3, with no clear D. Trimming removed 4 bases from V and 3 bases from J, with 4 bases in between. The CDR3 consists of 12 residues. The CDR3 nucleotides are TGTGCCAGCAGTTCACTTGGAAACACCATATATTTT. Amino acids: CASSSLGNTIYF.